The T cell receptor (beta chain) described here comes from a study of blood T cell repertoires in COVID-19. About the study: From the United States, Italy and Spain came samples of acute and convalescent COVID-19. In each case, the material was cDNA or gDNA derived from T cells, B-cell-depleted T cells, or PBMCs.

J was trimmed by 6 bases and V by 0 bases; bases with no gene match: 8. CDR1 LNHDA and CDR2 SQIVND come from the germline V gene (reference sequence). The CDR3 covers 18 residues. As originally analysed: Estimation of nucleated cell counts was performed using reference gene primer amplification. The table came from immunoSEQ multiplex PCR; TCRdb's copy has only in-frame clones and leaves some out. V, J and clone size are taken as reported in that table, and D and trimming were inferred from the DNA itself. This table has under 200,000 clones, about 88% appearing once. This chain uses TRBV19 with TRBJ2-4, with 13 bases aligning to TRBD2. Sample: peripheral blood. This TCR was sampled from an elderly woman with acute or convalescent COVID-19. This CDR3 is CASSIDSGLAGEANIQYF. CDR3 in DNA: TGTGCCAGTAGTATAGATTCCGGACTAGCGGGAGAGGCAAACATTCAGTACTTC.